These T cell receptor beta chains were read from a single sample in a study of technical replicates of blood from several donors. Assay: immunoSEQ multiplex PCR; the TCRdb copy retains only in-frame clones and omits some. The sample lists roughly 100,000 clones, 90% to 96% occurring once. The sequenced sample consisted of T cells isolated from PBMCs. All receptors derive from a human donor in good health. Each CDR3 is given without its conserved first and last residue.

TRBV30,TRBJ1-4,AWSGQGNEKLF
TRBV9,TRBJ2-3,ASTEESGTGSQY
TRBV2,TRBJ1-4,ASSGRGRRATNEKLF
TRBV5-4,TRBJ1-1,ASSLPGAVWTEAF
TRBV29-1,TRBJ1-4,SVEDQVNEKLF
TRBV10-3,TRBJ1-1,AISELRDEAF
TRBV29-1,TRBJ2-7,SVEDPLAGSYEQY
TRBV29-1,TRBJ2-7,SVGGGSAYEQY
TRBV5-1,TRBJ2-3,ASSPRETGSTDTQY
TRBV30,TRBJ2-1,AWRLAAEDEQF
TRBV4-1,TRBJ1-4,ASSPKTGVMATNEKLF
TRBV9,TRBJ1-4,ASSVSLTGQATNEKLF
TRBV10-1,TRBJ2-3,ASSGLPTDTQY
TRBV2,TRBJ2-1,ASSEIALAGERNEQF
TRBV28,TRBJ2-3,ASSSLAGGGSDTQY
TRBV10-3,TRBJ2-1,AIRGLSSSYNEQF
TRBV30,TRBJ1-5,AWSTGSNQPQH
TRBV5-1,TRBJ2-3,ASSLGLAGGMTDTQY
TRBV30,TRBJ1-3,AGIYPWTGGSGNTIY
TRBV13,TRBJ2-2,ASSLSEQRRTGELF
TRBV7-9,TRBJ2-7,ASSLAGTGLGQY
TRBV5-4,TRBJ2-5,ASSLDPVAEETQY
TRBV30,TRBJ2-3,ACQGRRTSTDTQY
TRBV5-1,TRBJ2-1,ASSLPGTSVTDEQF
TRBV5-4,TRBJ1-2,ASSPRDRTILGYT
TRBV27,TRBJ2-5,ASSLVRGRETQY
TRBV15,TRBJ1-1,ATSKGFLGDTEAF
TRBV19,TRBJ2-1,ASSILPGHASGNNEQF
TRBV27,TRBJ1-3,ASSNRGIGNTIY
TRBV29-1,TRBJ2-7,SVRPGQGGYEQY
TRBV4-3,TRBJ2-1,ASSPDRAYNEQF
TRBV7-8,TRBJ2-3,ASSSPGNPRAFLDTQY
TRBV19,TRBJ1-1,ASSISVDTEAF
TRBV5-6,TRBJ1-1,ASSSYPQGDTEAF
TRBV5-4,TRBJ1-2,ASSSPSGGNYGYT
TRBV10-3,TRBJ2-3,AVSGQDTQY
TRBV14,TRBJ2-3,ASSQVAGLDPDTQY
TRBV29-1,TRBJ2-7,SVEVRDRGLDEQY
TRBV28,TRBJ2-7,ASSQGQPYEQY
TRBV9,TRBJ2-7,ASSVGGLGTLQGYEQY
TRBV7-2,TRBJ2-7,ASSLAPLWREGSYEQY
TRBV4-1,TRBJ2-1,ASSQVAAYNEQF
TRBV4-1,TRBJ2-1,ASSQGLLADHNEQF
TRBV11-2,TRBJ2-7,ASSLASLSYEQY
TRBV2,TRBJ1-5,ATSDQPQH
TRBV19,TRBJ1-4,ASSGGTATNEKLF
TRBV2,TRBJ2-5,ASSEQETQY
TRBV6-5,TRBJ1-2,ASRQTHRDYGYT
TRBV19,TRBJ1-5,ASRSGLVSNQPQH
TRBV6-1,TRBJ2-7,ASSEATTAGLSLEQY
TRBV28,TRBJ2-7,ASSSQGGLAGYEQY
TRBV6-5,TRBJ1-2,ASSYVGAGYT